One TCR beta chain is described in this entry. Its antigen is unidentified. The data originate from a study of cytomegalovirus exposure and HLA in healthy donors. The study, taken as a whole, reports: In terms of immune exposure information, only CMV serostatus was available. 87-base-pair reads could not separate some V segments, including TRBV6-2 and TRBV6-3.

The PCR made use of 60 Vbeta and 13 Jbeta primers. Sequenced by immunoSEQ multiplex PCR; TCRdb stores in-frame clones only, minus some. This table holds 150,000 to 200,000 clones, roughly two thirds found once. The CDR3 is 15 residues long. Germline CDR1 reads SGHRS; CDR2 reads YFSETQ. Trimming took off 0 bases at V and 3 bases at J, with 11 bases between the two ends. The sequenced material came from PBMCs. This chain joins TRBV5-1 and TRBJ2-3; D might be TRBD1 (5 bases). This sequence was found in a woman younger than 35 in good health and CMV-seropositive. Here the CDR3 reads CASSLVQGRTDTQYF. The CDR3 region has the DNA TGCGCCAGCAGCTTGGTTCAGGGAAGAACAGATACGCAGTATTTT.